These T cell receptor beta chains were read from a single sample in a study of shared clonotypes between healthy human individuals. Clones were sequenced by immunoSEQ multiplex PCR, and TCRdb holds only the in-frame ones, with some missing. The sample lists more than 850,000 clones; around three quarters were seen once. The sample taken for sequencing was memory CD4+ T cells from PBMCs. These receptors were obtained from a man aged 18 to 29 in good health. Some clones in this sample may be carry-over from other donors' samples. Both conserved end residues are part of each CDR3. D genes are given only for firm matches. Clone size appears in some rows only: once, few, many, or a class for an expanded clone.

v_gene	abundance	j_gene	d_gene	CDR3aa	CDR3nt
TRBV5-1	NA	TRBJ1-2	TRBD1	CASGDRGSPYGYTF	TGCGCCAGCGGGGACAGGGGGTCACCCTATGGCTACACCTTC
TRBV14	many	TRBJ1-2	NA	CASSPRDRLYGYTF	TGTGCCAGCAGCCCCCGGGATCGTCTCTATGGCTACACCTTC
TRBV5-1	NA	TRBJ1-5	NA	CASSLGDGNQPQHF	TGCGCCAGCAGCTTAGGGGATGGCAATCAGCCCCAGCATTTT
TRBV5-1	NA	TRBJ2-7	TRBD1	CASSLRDRRYEQYF	TGCGCCAGCAGCCTCCGGGACAGGAGATACGAGCAGTACTTC
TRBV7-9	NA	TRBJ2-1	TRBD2	CASSFGTSGMDEQFF	TGTGCCAGCAGCTTCGGGACTAGCGGGATGGATGAGCAGTTCTTC
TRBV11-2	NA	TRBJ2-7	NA	CASSPSRGGYEQYF	TGTGCCAGCAGCCCCTCCCGAGGGGGTTACGAGCAGTACTTC
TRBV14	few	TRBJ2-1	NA	CASSQGDWLKFNEQFF	TGTGCCAGCAGCCAAGGCGACTGGCTCAAGTTCAATGAGCAGTTCTTC
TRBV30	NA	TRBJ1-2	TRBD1	CAWIPQGAGYGYTF	TGTGCCTGGATTCCCCAGGGGGCAGGATATGGCTACACCTTC
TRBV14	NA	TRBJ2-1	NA	CASHSMGDHNEQFF	TGTGCCAGCCATTCAATGGGGGACCACAATGAGCAGTTCTTC
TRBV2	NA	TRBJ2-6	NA	CASSSSGANVLTF	TGTGCCAGCAGTTCTTCTGGGGCCAACGTCCTGACTTTC
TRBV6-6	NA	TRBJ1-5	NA	CASSLPGGARGQPQHF	TGTGCCAGCAGTTTGCCAGGAGGGGCCAGGGGCCAGCCCCAGCATTTT
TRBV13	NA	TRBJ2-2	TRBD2	CASSRGGPRGTGELFF	TGTGCCAGCAGCCGGGGGGGGCCACGGGGCACCGGGGAGCTGTTTTTT
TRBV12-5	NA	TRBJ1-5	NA	CASGLDAQGDQPQHF	TGTGCTAGTGGTTTGGACGCACAGGGAGATCAGCCCCAGCATTTT
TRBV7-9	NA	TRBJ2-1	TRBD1	CASRWDRGSETGEQFF	TGTGCCAGCAGGTGGGACAGGGGTTCTGAGACCGGTGAGCAGTTCTTC
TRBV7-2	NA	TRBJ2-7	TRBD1	CASSIGQGREQYF	TGTGCCAGCAGCATCGGACAGGGACGAGAGCAGTACTTC
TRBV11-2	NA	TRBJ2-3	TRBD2	CASSYVAGTDTQYF	TGTGCCAGCAGTTACGTAGCGGGAACAGATACGCAGTATTTT
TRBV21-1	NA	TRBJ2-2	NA	CARGLAARRTGELFF	TGTGCCAGAGGGCTAGCGGCCAGGAGGACCGGGGAGCTGTTTTTT
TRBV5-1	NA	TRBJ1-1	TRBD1	CASSRTGDTEAFF	TGCGCCAGCAGCCGGACAGGGGACACTGAAGCTTTCTTT
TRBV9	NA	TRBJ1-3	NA	CASSVDLGIRNTIYF	TGTGCCAGCAGCGTAGACCTGGGCATTAGAAACACCATATATTTT
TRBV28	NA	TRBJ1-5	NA	CASYSSNQPQHF	TGTGCCAGCTATTCGAGCAATCAGCCCCAGCATTTT
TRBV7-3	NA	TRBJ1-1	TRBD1	CASSVDRAPATEAFF	TGTGCCAGCAGCGTAGACAGGGCTCCGGCCACTGAAGCTTTCTTT
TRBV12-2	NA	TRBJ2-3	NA	CASRLPIGQGTDTQYF	TGTGCAAGTCGCTTACCAATTGGACAGGGCACAGATACGCAGTATTTT
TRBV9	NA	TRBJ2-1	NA	CASSIEGSSYNEQFF	TGTGCCAGCAGCATCGAGGGGAGCTCCTACAATGAGCAGTTCTTC
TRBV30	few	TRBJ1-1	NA	CAWSENGGTEAFF	TGTGCCTGGAGTGAAAATGGAGGGACTGAAGCTTTCTTT
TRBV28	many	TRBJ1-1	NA	CASSLVKGLNTEAFF	TGTGCCAGCAGTTTAGTCAAGGGACTGAACACTGAAGCTTTCTTT
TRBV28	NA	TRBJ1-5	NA	CASSSPSDSLVGNQPQHF	TGTGCCAGCAGTTCTCCAAGCGACAGTTTGGTGGGAAATCAGCCCCAGCATTTT
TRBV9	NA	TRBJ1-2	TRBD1	CASSAGQGIGYTF	TGTGCCAGCAGCGCGGGACAGGGAATTGGCTACACCTTC
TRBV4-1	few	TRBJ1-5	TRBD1	CASSQDGTAYQPQHF	TGCGCCAGCAGCCAAGACGGGACAGCCTATCAGCCCCAGCATTTT
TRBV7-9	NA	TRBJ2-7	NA	CASSLVDPYEQYF	TGTGCCAGCAGCTTAGTGGACCCCTACGAGCAGTACTTC
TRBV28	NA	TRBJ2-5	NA	CASSLGAGRLETQYF	TGTGCCAGCAGCCTAGGGGCGGGGCGTTTGGAGACCCAGTACTTC
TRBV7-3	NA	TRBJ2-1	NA	CASSSGTAGGEQFF	TGTGCCAGCAGCTCCGGGACCGCTGGAGGTGAGCAGTTCTTC
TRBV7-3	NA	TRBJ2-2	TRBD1	CASSSTGGMNTGELFF	TGTGCCAGCAGCTCTACAGGGGGTATGAACACCGGGGAGCTGTTTTTT
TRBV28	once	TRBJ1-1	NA	CASSRGGAMNTEAFF	TGTGCCAGCAGTCGAGGGGGGGCCATGAACACTGAAGCTTTCTTT
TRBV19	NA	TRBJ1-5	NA	CASTQGGRAGGDQPQHF	TGTGCCAGTACCCAAGGTGGGCGGGCAGGCGGGGATCAGCCCCAGCATTTT
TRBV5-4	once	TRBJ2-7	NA	CASSFSSNRMREQYF	TGTGCCAGCAGCTTCTCGTCAAACCGGATGAGGGAGCAGTACTTC
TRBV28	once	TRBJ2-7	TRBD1	CASSRGQVGIYEQYF	TGTGCCAGCAGCAGAGGACAGGTTGGCATCTACGAGCAGTACTTC
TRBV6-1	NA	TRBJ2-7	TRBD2	CASMVAGPLEQYF	TGTGCCAGCATGGTAGCGGGGCCCCTCGAGCAGTACTTC
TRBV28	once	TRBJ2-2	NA	CASSLSGQGLRELFF	TGTGCCAGCAGTCTTAGCGGGCAGGGGTTGAGGGAGCTGTTTTTT
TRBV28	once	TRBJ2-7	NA	CASSITRAEQYF	TGTGCCAGCAGTATAACTAGGGCCGAGCAGTACTTC
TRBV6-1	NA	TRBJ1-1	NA	CASSVGRWKAFF	TGTGCCAGCAGTGTGGGACGTTGGAAAGCTTTCTTT
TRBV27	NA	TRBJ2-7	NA	CASSTWRFGSYEQYF	TGTGCCAGCAGTACGTGGCGATTCGGCTCCTACGAGCAGTACTTC
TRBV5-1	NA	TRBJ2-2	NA	CASSLMGPGELFF	TGCGCCAGCAGCTTGATGGGGCCCGGGGAGCTGTTTTTT
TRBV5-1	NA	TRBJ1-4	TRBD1	CASSLDRGDEKLFF	TGCGCCAGCAGCTTGGACAGGGGGGATGAAAAACTGTTTTTT
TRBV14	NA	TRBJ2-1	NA	CASSLGNYNEQFF	TGTGCCAGCAGCCTGGGCAACTACAATGAGCAGTTCTTC
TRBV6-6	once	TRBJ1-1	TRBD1	CASSYTGQENTEAFF	TGTGCCAGCAGTTACACTGGACAGGAGAACACTGAAGCTTTCTTT
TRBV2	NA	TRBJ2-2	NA	CASTRNTGELFF	TGTGCCAGCACTAGGAACACCGGGGAGCTGTTTTTT
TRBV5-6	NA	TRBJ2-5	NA	CASSLGPSGETQYF	TGTGCCAGCAGCTTGGGACCCTCAGGAGAGACCCAGTACTTC
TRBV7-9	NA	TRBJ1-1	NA	CASSLPVSDTEAFF	TGTGCCAGCAGCTTACCGGTGTCCGACACTGAAGCTTTCTTT
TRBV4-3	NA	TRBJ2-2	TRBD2	CASSQESLAGPNTGELFF	TGCGCCAGCAGCCAAGAATCCCTAGCGGGTCCGAACACCGGGGAGCTGTTTTTT
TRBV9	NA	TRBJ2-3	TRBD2	CASSVSASGRDTQYF	TGTGCCAGCAGCGTAAGTGCTAGCGGGAGAGATACGCAGTATTTT
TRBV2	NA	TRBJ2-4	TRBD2	CASRGSGSQNIQYF	TGTGCCAGCAGGGGAAGCGGGAGCCAAAACATTCAGTACTTC
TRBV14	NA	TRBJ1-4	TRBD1	CASSQVRLQGARVGEKLFF	TGTGCCAGCAGCCAAGTGCGATTACAGGGGGCTAGAGTGGGTGAAAAACTGTTTTTT
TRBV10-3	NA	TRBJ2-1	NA	CATTWEAGASNEQFF	TGTGCCACCACCTGGGAGGCGGGGGCCAGCAATGAGCAGTTCTTC